The rows below give T cell receptor beta chains drawn from one sample of a study of cytomegalovirus exposure and HLA in healthy donors. Assay used: immunoSEQ multiplex PCR; TCRdb lists only in-frame clones, some missing. The sample lists approximately 140,000 clones; 80% to 85% were seen once. Sequencing input: PBMCs. The receptors stem from a man younger than 30 in good health and CMV-seronegative. The CDR3 runs from the conserved cysteine through the conserved F or W. The D gene is left open where the match is weak. The size field is filled for only some rows; it gives once, few, many or a size class.

>TRBV29-1|-|TRBJ2-7|-
TGCAGCGTCCTGGGGGGGGGCACTGGCGAGCAGTACTTC
CSVLGGGTGEQYF
>TRBV28|once|TRBJ1-4|-
TGTGCCGTCCCATCGAGGATCAATGAAAAACTGTTTTTT
CAVPSRINEKLFF
>TRBV7-9|-|TRBJ2-1|TRBD1
TGTGCCAGCAGCACCGGGACAGGGGATTGGGGTGAGCAGTTCTTC
CASSTGTGDWGEQFF
>TRBV5-1|-|TRBJ2-5|TRBD2
TGCGCCAGCAGCCAAGGGACTAGCGGGGAGACCCAGTACTTC
CASSQGTSGETQYF
>TRBV19|-|TRBJ2-7|TRBD2
TGTGCCAGTAGTTCTAGCGGGGGCCCCCGAAAGTACTTC
CASSSSGGPRKYF
>TRBV29-1|-|TRBJ2-7|-
TGCAGCGTAACGAACAGGCGGAACTACGAGCAGTACTTC
CSVTNRRNYEQYF
>TRBV25-1|-|TRBJ1-1|TRBD1
TGTGCCAGCAGTAAACAGGGGGGGCCTTTCTTT
CASSKQGGPFF
>TRBV9|-|TRBJ2-3|-
TGTGCCAGCAGCGTAGCCCCCTCTCGAGCTAGCACAGATACGCAGTATTTT
CASSVAPSRASTDTQYF
>TRBV9|once|TRBJ2-1|-
TGTGCCAGCAGCGTAGGAGGGCATCCACTGGGGAATGAGCAGTTCTTC
CASSVGGHPLGNEQFF
>TRBV9|-|TRBJ1-1|-
TGTGCCAGCAGCGATGCGGCAATCACTGAAGCTTTCTTT
CASSDAAITEAFF
>TRBV19|-|TRBJ2-7|TRBD1
TGTGCCAGTAGGACCCGGACAGGGTCCTACGAGCAGTACTTC
CASRTRTGSYEQYF